These 32 T cell receptor beta chains came from one sample sequenced in a study of blood T cells in healthy people across ages. A second about 7 to 12 cycle PCR used barcoded and J-beta primers. TCRdb independently ran MiXCR on the 5' RACE reads; one entry per CDR3 protein. In the table there are around 990,000 distinct CDR3 sequences, 20% to 25% of which are singletons. The sample also formed part of further work on T cells of mothers and their children.

Input material: blood. These receptors came from a girl aged 2 to 10 in good health.

This clonotype appeared a few times. The V call is TRBV12-3 or TRBV12-4, the J call TRBJ1-1; weak D call: TRBD1 (5 bases). The CDR3 loop spans 12 amino acids. V was clipped by 3 bases and J by 9 bases, with 11 bases between them. The CDR3 loop is CASSFTAGKAFF. The CDR3 nucleotides read TGTGCCAGCAGTTTTACGGCAGGGAAAGCTTTCTTT.

To note about this clonotype: An end of the junction does not agree with germline; a read error may underlie this. The J gene is TRBJ2-3, the V gene TRBV12-3 or TRBV12-4; TRBD1 might be the D (5 bases). The CDR3 loop spans 14 amino acids. CDR3 amino acids: CASTPRDSTDTEYF. The CDR3 DNA reads TGTGCCAGCACCCCTCGCGACAGCACAGATACGGAGTATTTT.

The chain uses TRBV7-2 and TRBJ2-5, with D possibly being TRBD1 (6 bases). The germline CDR1 and CDR2 sequences are SGHTA and FQGNSA. The CDR3 runs 13 residues. Trimming took off 5 bases at V and 5 bases at J, with 12 bases between the two ends. The CDR3 region is CASSRQVVETQYF. As DNA, the CDR3 is TGTGCCAGCAGCCGACAGGTGGTGGAGACCCAGTACTTC.

This clonotype showed up just a few times. In DNA form, the CDR3 reads TGCAGCGTTGGTACAGGGGGCCTTGGCTACACCTTC. This sequence encodes CSVGTGGLGYTF. The V call is TRBV29-1, the J call TRBJ1-2; 9 nucleotides align to TRBD1. The germline CDR1 and CDR2 sequences are SQVTM and ANQGSEA. The ends lost 4 bases at V and 7 bases at J; junction bases unmatched: 4. The CDR3 contains 12 residues. Variable domain in full (rest from reference TRBV29-1 and TRBJ1-2): SAVISQKPSRDICQRGTSLTIQCQVDSQVTMMFWYRQQPGQSLTLIATANQGSEATYESGFVIDKFPISRPNLTFSTLTVSNMSPEDSSIYLCSVGTGGLGYTFGSGTRLTVV.

The J gene is TRBJ2-7, the V gene TRBV4-1; 10 bases are shared with TRBD2. CDR1 is MGHRA and CDR2 is YSYEKL in the germline V gene. V was clipped by 0 bases and J by 0 bases; unmatched bases: 5. The CDR3 has 17 amino acids. The CDR3 is CASSQDQSSGSSYEQYF. In nucleotides, the CDR3 is TGCGCCAGCAGCCAAGATCAGTCTAGCGGGAGCTCCTACGAGCAGTACTTC.

This chain uses TRBV4-3 with TRBJ1-1; no reliable D call. The CDR3 is made up of 14 amino acids. Trimming took 5 bases from V and 5 from J, leaving 15 bases between them. Germline lookup yields CDR1 LGHNA and CDR2 YSLEER. The CDR3 nucleotides are TGCGCCAGCAGCACTTACATGGGTCGGACTGAAGCTTTCTTT. Its translation: CASSTYMGRTEAFF.

This clonotype was observed a handful of times. V and J are TRBV25-1 and TRBJ2-5; D gene ambiguous. The CDR3 spans 13 residues. Deletions cut 4 bases from V and 2 bases from J, with 8 bases between. Germline V CDR1 and CDR2: MGHDK, SYGVNS. CDR3 in DNA: TGTGCCAGCAGTGTCGTTCTTCAAGAGACCCAGTACTTC. It specifies CASSVVLQETQYF.

This clonotype came up a few times. The rearrangement links TRBV4-3 to TRBJ1-3; D gene uncertain. CDR1 LGHNA and CDR2 YSLEER come from the germline V gene. V shed 0 bases and J shed 0 bases, with 6 bases lying between them. This CDR3 has 15 amino acids. The CDR3 protein is CASSQDYSSGNTIYF. In DNA, the CDR3 is TGCGCCAGCAGCCAAGACTACAGCTCTGGAAACACCATATATTTT.

As for this clonotype: Given the absence of the conserved phenylalanine or tryptophan at the CDR3 end, a read error is likely. Because the CDR3's place on the DNA is in doubt, the DNA is left out and the CDR3 is given as listed by TCRdb. V gene TRBV28 combines with J gene TRBJ2-5. The germline CDR1 and CDR2 sequences are MDHEN and SYDVKM. Inclusive of both ends, the CDR3 amounts to 11 amino acids. The CDR3 here is CASSTLRKVIL.

The chain carries TRBV29-1 and TRBJ2-2; D possibly corresponds to TRBD1 (6 bases). Germline V CDR1 and CDR2: SQVTM, ANQGSEA. The CDR3 is 16 residues long. Trimming shortened V by 7 bases and J by 0 bases, and 18 bases separated the two germline ends. DNA for the CDR3: TGCAGCGCTGGTTTTATGGACAGCGCGAACACCGGGGAGCTGTTTTTT. This encodes CSAGFMDSANTGELFF.

CDR3 region: CASSQDWPENTEAFF. The DNA for the CDR3 is TGCGCCAGCAGCCAAGATTGGCCAGAGAACACTGAAGCTTTCTTT. This rearrangement joins TRBV4-1 to TRBJ1-1; no reliable D call. Germline CDR1 is MGHRA and CDR2 is YSYEKL. The length of the CDR3 is 15 residues. Trimming took 0 bases from V and 1 from J, leaving 9 bases between them.

The chain recombines TRBV5-4 with TRBJ1-4, with D maybe TRBD1 (5 bases). The CDR3 spans 15 residues. Per the germline V gene, CDR1 is SGHNT and CDR2 is YYREEE (reference sequence). V lost 4 bases and J 7 bases, leaving 17 bases between the germline ends. The CDR3 here is CASSQSWGDGEKLFF. The CDR3 bases are TGTGCCAGCAGCCAGTCGTGGGGGGACGGTGAAAAACTGTTTTTT.

This rearrangement joins TRBV3-1 to TRBJ2-3, with D possibly TRBD2 on 5 matching bases. The ends were cut back, 0 bases at V and 6 bases at J, with 10 bases in the middle. The CDR3 runs to 14 residues. Germline V gene lookup returns CDR1 LGHDT and CDR2 YNNKEL (reference sequence). This CDR3 reads CASSQERRGDTQYF. CDR3 bases: TGTGCCAGCAGCCAAGAAAGAAGAGGGGATACGCAGTATTTT.

The chain uses TRBV6-5 and TRBJ1-2; possible D gene TRBD1, 5 bases. The germline V gene encodes CDR1 MNHEY and CDR2 SVGAGI. The V gene lost 0 bases and the J gene lost 6 bases, with 11 bases spanning the gap. This CDR3 contains 14 residues. CDR3 nucleotides: TGTGCCAGCAGTTACTCGATTTCCAGGGATGGCTACACCTTC. Translated, it gives CASSYSISRDGYTF.

The chain employs TRBV5-1 and TRBJ1-2; no reliable D call. V gave up 1 base and J gave up 4 bases, with 17 bases separating them. CDR1 is SGHRS and CDR2 is YFSETQ in the germline V gene. CDR3 length: 16 residues. CDR3 sequence (DNA): TGCGCCAGCAGCTTGATCGTAGGAGGCAGCCTCTATGGCTACACCTTC. This encodes CASSLIVGGSLYGYTF.

This clonotype occurred a few times. The chain joins TRBV12-3 or TRBV12-4 to TRBJ1-2; D is unresolved. V was trimmed by 3 bases and J by 7 bases, leaving 12 bases between them. CDR3 length equals 13 residues. In DNA form, the CDR3 reads TGTGCCAGCAGTTTGGTCTATTCCAGTGGCTACACCTTC. Translated, it gives CASSLVYSSGYTF.

Only a few counts were recorded for this clonotype. The rearrangement uses TRBV12-3 or TRBV12-4 and TRBJ2-3, with D perhaps TRBD1 (5 bases). CDR3 size: 13 residues. V lost 5 bases, J lost 3 bases, and 9 bases lay in between. CDR3 nucleotides: TGTGCCAGCAGTCCAGGGAAAACAGATACGCAGTATTTT. Its translation is CASSPGKTDTQYF.

This clonotype was picked up a small number of times. The chain employs TRBV4-1 and TRBJ2-4; D may correspond to TRBD1 or TRBD2 (5 bases each). The CDR3 is 16 residues long. Germline CDR1 is MGHRA and CDR2 is YSYEKL. With 5 bases removed from V and 0 bases from J, the gap between germline ends came to 14 bases. The CDR3 nucleotides read TGCGCCAGCAGCTCCTCCTTGGGGGTAGCCAAAAACATTCAGTACTTC. The encoded protein is CASSSSLGVAKNIQYF.

Many counts were recorded for this clonotype. This rearrangement joins TRBV4-1 to TRBJ2-7; 10 nucleotides agree with TRBD1. CDR1 MGHRA and CDR2 YSYEKL come from the germline V gene. Trimming at V came to 1 base and at J to 6 bases, leaving 3 bases not matched to a gene. The CDR3 runs 14 residues. The CDR3 sequence: CASSQGQGAFEQYF. In nucleotides, the CDR3 is TGCGCCAGCAGCCAAGGACAGGGGGCGTTCGAGCAGTACTTC.

This clonotype appeared once. The rearrangement uses TRBV15 and TRBJ1-5; D may be TRBD1 (6 bases). Trimming stripped 1 base from V and 5 bases from J, with 12 bases between. The CDR3 loop spans 15 amino acids. In germline, CDR1 is LNHNV, CDR2 YYDKDF (reference sequence). As DNA, the CDR3 is TGTGCCACCAGCAGAGGCAGGGGACCTTATCAGCCCCAGCATTTT. It specifies CATSRGRGPYQPQHF.

The chain employs TRBV18 and TRBJ2-5; unclear D gene. The DNA end lines up better with TRBJ2-1; the J call may be wrong. CDR1 and CDR2 (germline): KGHSH, LQKENI. This CDR3 has 14 residues. Written as DNA, the CDR3 is TGTGCCAGCTCCCCGGGCGTGTACCAACAAGAGCAGTTCTTC. This sequence encodes CASSPGVYQQEQFF.

To note about this clonotype: At one end, the junction sequence differs from germline, possibly due to a read error. The rearrangement joins TRBV12-3 or TRBV12-4 to TRBJ1-1; maybe TRBD1 (5 bases). The CDR3 is 11 residues long. Here the CDR3 reads CACSFGGEAFF. CDR3 coding DNA: TGTGCCTGCAGTTTTGGGGGTGAAGCTTTCTTT.

This clonotype has ten or more counts. The CDR3 is CASSTRTANEKLFF. In DNA, the CDR3 is TGTGCCAGCAGCACAAGGACAGCTAATGAAAAACTGTTTTTT. The V and J genes are TRBV11-2 and TRBJ1-4, with D perhaps matching TRBD1 (6 bases). The V gene's germline CDR1 is SGHAT and CDR2 FQNNGV. Trimming stripped 5 bases from V and 3 bases from J, with 10 bases between. The CDR3 totals 14 residues. The full variable domain, with the rest looked up from reference TRBV11-2 and TRBJ1-4, is EAGVAQSPRYKIIEKRQSVAFWCNPISGHATLYWYQQILGQGPKLLIQFQNNGVVDDSQLPKDRFSAERLKGVDSTLKIQPAKLEDSAVYLCASSTRTANEKLFFGSGTQLSVL.

V is TRBV7-9 and J is TRBJ2-3, with TRBD2 identical over 7 bases. This CDR3 has 19 residues. CDR1 is SEHNR and CDR2 is FQNEAQ in the germline V gene (reference sequence). The V segment lost 7 bases and the J segment 1 base; nucleotides outside the gene matches: 20. The DNA for the CDR3 is TGTGCCAGCAACCGCGTTACTGGGACTTCGGGGAGGGGCACAGATACGCAGTATTTT. It is translated as CASNRVTGTSGRGTDTQYF.

The chain employs TRBV5-1 and TRBJ2-7, with D possibly TRBD2 on 5 matching bases. With 1 base removed from V and 0 bases from J, the gap between germline ends came to 14 bases. Germline V gene lookup returns CDR1 SGHRS and CDR2 YFSETQ. The CDR3 loop spans 16 amino acids. The CDR3 nucleotides are TGCGCCAGCAGCTTGTACGGCGGGCCGAGCTCCTACGAGCAGTACTTC. Protein sequence: CASSLYGGPSSYEQYF.

The sample holds a few counts of this clonotype. V usage is TRBV20-1 and J usage is TRBJ2-5; the D call may be TRBD1 or TRBD2 (6 bases each). Germline CDR1 is DFQATT and CDR2 is SNEGSKA (reference sequence). There are 14 residues in the CDR3. Trimming pared 3 bases from V and 2 bases from J, leaving 13 bases between. CDR3 nucleotide sequence: TGCAGTGCTAGCGGCGGGACACCTCAAGAGACCCAGTACTTC. Encoded protein: CSASGGTPQETQYF.

This clonotype was detected only a few times. DNA of the CDR3: TGTGCCAGCAGCGAACCTAACCAAGAGACCCAGTACTTC. The encoded protein is CASSEPNQETQYF. The V gene is TRBV9, the J gene TRBJ2-5; D gene unclear. Germline V gene lookup returns CDR1 SGDLS and CDR2 YYNGEE. This CDR3 region has 13 residues. Trimming shortened V by 3 bases and J by 0 bases, and 6 bases separated the two germline ends.

V usage is TRBV4-1 and J usage is TRBJ1-5; the D gene is possibly TRBD1 (6 bases). Between the trimmed V and J ends, which lost 0 bases and 4 bases, there was a span of 10 bases. CDR3 length: 15 residues. Germline-derived CDR1 and CDR2 are MGHRA and YSYEKL. CDR3 in amino acids: CASSQDGRGNQPQHF. The CDR3 DNA sequence: TGCGCCAGCAGCCAAGATGGGAGGGGGAATCAGCCCCAGCATTTT.

J is TRBJ2-5 and V is TRBV3-1, with D unclear. The end of the DNA fits TRBJ2-1 better, so the J call may be wrong. The CDR3 totals 14 residues. Germline lookup yields CDR1 LGHDT and CDR2 YNNKEL (reference sequence). The CDR3 DNA follows: TGTGCCAGCAGCCAAGATCAGGTCAGCAATGAGCAGTTCTTC. Its translation is CASSQDQVSNEQFF.

This clonotype was seen more than once but under ten times. V is TRBV20-1 and J is TRBJ1-2; the D is unclear. Trimming cost V 6 bases and J 8 bases, with 10 bases left between them. Per germline, CDR1 DFQATT and CDR2 SNEGSKA (reference sequence). This CDR3 has 10 residues. CDR3 protein: CSATWRGYTF. The CDR3 region has the DNA TGCAGTGCAACCTGGAGGGGCTACACCTTC.

This clonotype was recorded a few times. The gene calls are TRBV12-3 or TRBV12-4 and TRBJ2-7; D perhaps matches TRBD2 (5 bases). CDR3 length: 14 residues. V was clipped by 5 bases and J by 0 bases, with 11 bases between them. The DNA of the CDR3 is TGTGCCAGCAGTACGACGGGGAGCTCCTACGAGCAGTACTTC. Its protein product is CASSTTGSSYEQYF.

This clonotype occurred a few times. The chain uses TRBV29-1 and TRBJ2-5; 7 bases agree with TRBD2. With 7 bases clipped from V and 1 base from J, the junction kept 6 bases outside the gene matches. The CDR3 extends over 13 amino acids. The germline CDR1 and CDR2 sequences are SQVTM and ANQGSEA. The CDR3 sequence: CSAGRDFQETQYF. The CDR3, as DNA: TGCAGCGCTGGGAGGGACTTCCAAGAGACCCAGTACTTC.